This T cell receptor beta chain was recovered during a study of CD8+CD57+ T cells in acquired aplastic anemia. About the study: The mean DNA yield obtained from sorted CD4+ and CD8+ cells came to approximately 3 ug. The study, taken as a whole, reports: Patients and controls shared 25 to 35 CD8+ CDR3 sequences, highly expressed in patients.

Of note for this clonotype: Its antigen is unidentified. A much larger clonotype is one base distant, so this may be a read error.

TCR beta VDJ and CDR3 were profiled, and genomic DNA was the template. TCRdb reprocessed the reads via MiXCR and lists one record per CDR3 protein. The sample has 150,000 to 200,000 distinct CDR3 sequences, roughly 43% seen once; the top ten hold less than 3%. The length of the CDR3 is 13 residues. In germline, CDR1 is LNHDA, CDR2 SQIVND (reference sequence). The V end lost 6 bases, the J end lost 7 bases, and 13 bases lay between the germline ends. Patients chosen for sequencing had shown CD8+CD57+ cell expansion by flow cytometry. This receptor was identified in a human donor with aplastic anemia. The sequencing input was sorted CD4+, CD8+, or CD8+CD57+ T cells (not recorded which) from PBMCs. This sequence joins TRBV19 and TRBJ1-5; a possible D gene is TRBD1 (5 bases). This chain's CDR3 is CASRGTRGQPQHF. For the CDR3, the DNA is TGTGCCAGTAGAGGGACTCGGGGGCAGCCCCAGCATTTT. The complete variable domain, with remaining parts taken from reference TRBV19 and TRBJ1-5, reads DGGITQSPKYLFRKEGQNVTLSCEQNLNHDAMYWYRQDPGQGLRLIYYSQIVNDFQKGDIAEGYSVSREKKESFPLTVTSAQKNPTAFYLCASRGTRGQPQHFGDGTRLSIL.